This T cell receptor (beta chain) emerged from a study of CXCR3-negative and CXCR3-positive naive CD8 T cells. Turning to this clonotype: As yet, its antigen is unknown.

CD45RO-CCR7+CD27+CD95- was the phenotype of naive CD8+ T cells. The CDR3 consists of 17 residues. The authors made the TRB cDNA libraries by 5' RACE using UMI labels. TCRdb re-analyzed the 5' RACE reads; it lists each CDR3 protein once, without DNA. This sample's table reports fewer than 55,000 distinct CDR3 sequences. Overall study results and limits: Comparably high diversity was seen in both naive subsets, and much lower diversity in memory CD8+ cells. Whereas memory cells differed, naive CXCR3-negative and CXCR3-positive cells shared similar TRBV-TRBJ usage.

The chain carries TRBV12-3 or TRBV12-4 and TRBJ2-1; TCRdb calls TRBD2, which cannot be checked without DNA. This clonotype was obtained from a human donor in good health. Some clones in this sample may be carry-over from other donors' samples. The material sequenced was naive CXCR3- CD8+ T cells from blood. Stated subset: CD45RO-CCR7+CD27+CD95- naive CD8+ T cells lacking CXCR3 (TNR3-). The chain's CDR3 is CASSLVGLGAGHNEQFF.